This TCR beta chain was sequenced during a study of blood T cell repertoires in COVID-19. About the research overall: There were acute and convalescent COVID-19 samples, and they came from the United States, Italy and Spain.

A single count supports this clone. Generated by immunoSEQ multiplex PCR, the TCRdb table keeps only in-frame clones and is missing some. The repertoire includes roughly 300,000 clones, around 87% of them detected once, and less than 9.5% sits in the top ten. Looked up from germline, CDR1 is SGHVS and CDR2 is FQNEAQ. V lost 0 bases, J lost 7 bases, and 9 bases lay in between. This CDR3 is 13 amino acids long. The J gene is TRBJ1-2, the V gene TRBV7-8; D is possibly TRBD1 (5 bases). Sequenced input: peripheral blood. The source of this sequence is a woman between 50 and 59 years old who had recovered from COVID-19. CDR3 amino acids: CASSLAGGTGYTF. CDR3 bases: TGTGCCAGCAGCTTAGCCGGGGGTACTGGCTACACCTTC.